This paragraph reports one T cell receptor beta chain. In the original processing: Cell counts per sample came from amplifying reference gene primers. Data came from immunoSEQ multiplex PCR; TCRdb stores just in-frame clones and leaves some out. The V and J calls and clone size come from that table; D and trimming were worked out from the DNA. The sample shows 150,000 to 200,000 clones, 75% to 90% of them seen only once. This sample stems from a study of blood T cell repertoires in COVID-19. Study details: Whether acute or convalescent, the COVID-19 samples came from the United States, Italy and Spain. Sources were T cells, B-cell-depleted T cells, or PBMCs; the material itself was cDNA or gDNA.

Germline-derived CDR1 and CDR2 are SGHKS and YYEKEE (reference sequence). CDR3 size: 17 residues. The V gene end was trimmed by 4 bases and the J gene end by 4 bases; junction bases not matched to a gene: 9. The specimen sequenced was peripheral blood. This TCR was recovered from a woman aged 70 to 79 with COVID-19, enrolled during active disease. The rearrangement links TRBV5-5 to TRBJ2-7; 15 nucleotides line up with TRBD2. Here the CDR3 reads CASSPPGLAGGTYEQYF. The CDR3 region has the DNA TGTGCCAGCAGCCCCCCGGGACTAGCGGGAGGTACGTACGAGCAGTACTTC.